This TCR beta chain was captured in a study of blood T cells in healthy people across ages. A note on this clonotype: Its antigen remains unidentified.

It was with a sample-barcoded 5' primer and a J-beta primer mix that a second PCR of about 7 to 12 cycles was run. Each sample yielded at least 2.5 million CDR3-containing paired-end reads. Via MiXCR, TCRdb re-called the 5' RACE reads, giving one row per CDR3 protein. Of around 800,000 distinct CDR3 sequences in the sample, roughly 24% were seen once. Per sample, at least 5 micrograms of total RNA were extracted. CDR3 length equals 15 residues. The V gene's germline CDR1 is MNHNS and CDR2 SASEGT. Trimming took 3 bases from V and 5 from J, leaving 14 bases between them. The study, taken as a whole, reports: Investigators viewed diversity estimates from one million T cells as underestimates, the study reported.

These same records also appear under a second study, on T cells of mothers and their children. That source reports: Versus unrelated pairs, overlap was slightly higher in related mother-child pairs, without reaching significance.

The source is a boy aged 5-17 years in good health. The chain links TRBV6-1 to TRBJ1-5; D possibly corresponds to TRBD1 (5 bases). Sequenced material: blood. CDR3 in DNA: TGTGCCAGCAGTGAGGGACGGCTTTTAGATCAGCCCCAGCATTTT. Protein product: CASSEGRLLDQPQHF.